This TCR beta chain derives from a study of radiation and T cells in renal cell carcinoma. Overall study findings and caveats: In nephrectomy-only tumors, top 100 clonotypes averaged around 45%, versus around 50% irradiated. Compared with controls, irradiated tumors had more, larger dominant CDR3 motifs.

Germline values: CDR1 SQVTM, CDR2 ANQGSEA. This CDR3 is 13 amino acids long. The J segment lost 1 base and the V segment lost 4 bases, leaving 2 bases of the junction unmatched. The treatment: treatment-naive control, cytoreductive nephrectomy. Control tumors came from treatment-naive patients without prior radiation. Regarding this clone: Its antigen remains unidentified.

TCRdb keeps only in-frame clones here, not all; method: immunoSEQ multiplex PCR. The sample yields about 18,000 clones, around three fifths seen once. Source: tumor tissue, taken from a patient whose treatment was nephrectomy without radiotherapy. The J gene is TRBJ2-3, the V gene TRBV29-1, with 7 bases that match TRBD2. The receptor's source is a man in his fifties or sixties with renal cell carcinoma. The CDR3 DNA sequence: TGCAGCGTTGCCCGGGGGGGCACAGATACGCAGTATTTT. Its translation: CSVARGGTDTQYF.